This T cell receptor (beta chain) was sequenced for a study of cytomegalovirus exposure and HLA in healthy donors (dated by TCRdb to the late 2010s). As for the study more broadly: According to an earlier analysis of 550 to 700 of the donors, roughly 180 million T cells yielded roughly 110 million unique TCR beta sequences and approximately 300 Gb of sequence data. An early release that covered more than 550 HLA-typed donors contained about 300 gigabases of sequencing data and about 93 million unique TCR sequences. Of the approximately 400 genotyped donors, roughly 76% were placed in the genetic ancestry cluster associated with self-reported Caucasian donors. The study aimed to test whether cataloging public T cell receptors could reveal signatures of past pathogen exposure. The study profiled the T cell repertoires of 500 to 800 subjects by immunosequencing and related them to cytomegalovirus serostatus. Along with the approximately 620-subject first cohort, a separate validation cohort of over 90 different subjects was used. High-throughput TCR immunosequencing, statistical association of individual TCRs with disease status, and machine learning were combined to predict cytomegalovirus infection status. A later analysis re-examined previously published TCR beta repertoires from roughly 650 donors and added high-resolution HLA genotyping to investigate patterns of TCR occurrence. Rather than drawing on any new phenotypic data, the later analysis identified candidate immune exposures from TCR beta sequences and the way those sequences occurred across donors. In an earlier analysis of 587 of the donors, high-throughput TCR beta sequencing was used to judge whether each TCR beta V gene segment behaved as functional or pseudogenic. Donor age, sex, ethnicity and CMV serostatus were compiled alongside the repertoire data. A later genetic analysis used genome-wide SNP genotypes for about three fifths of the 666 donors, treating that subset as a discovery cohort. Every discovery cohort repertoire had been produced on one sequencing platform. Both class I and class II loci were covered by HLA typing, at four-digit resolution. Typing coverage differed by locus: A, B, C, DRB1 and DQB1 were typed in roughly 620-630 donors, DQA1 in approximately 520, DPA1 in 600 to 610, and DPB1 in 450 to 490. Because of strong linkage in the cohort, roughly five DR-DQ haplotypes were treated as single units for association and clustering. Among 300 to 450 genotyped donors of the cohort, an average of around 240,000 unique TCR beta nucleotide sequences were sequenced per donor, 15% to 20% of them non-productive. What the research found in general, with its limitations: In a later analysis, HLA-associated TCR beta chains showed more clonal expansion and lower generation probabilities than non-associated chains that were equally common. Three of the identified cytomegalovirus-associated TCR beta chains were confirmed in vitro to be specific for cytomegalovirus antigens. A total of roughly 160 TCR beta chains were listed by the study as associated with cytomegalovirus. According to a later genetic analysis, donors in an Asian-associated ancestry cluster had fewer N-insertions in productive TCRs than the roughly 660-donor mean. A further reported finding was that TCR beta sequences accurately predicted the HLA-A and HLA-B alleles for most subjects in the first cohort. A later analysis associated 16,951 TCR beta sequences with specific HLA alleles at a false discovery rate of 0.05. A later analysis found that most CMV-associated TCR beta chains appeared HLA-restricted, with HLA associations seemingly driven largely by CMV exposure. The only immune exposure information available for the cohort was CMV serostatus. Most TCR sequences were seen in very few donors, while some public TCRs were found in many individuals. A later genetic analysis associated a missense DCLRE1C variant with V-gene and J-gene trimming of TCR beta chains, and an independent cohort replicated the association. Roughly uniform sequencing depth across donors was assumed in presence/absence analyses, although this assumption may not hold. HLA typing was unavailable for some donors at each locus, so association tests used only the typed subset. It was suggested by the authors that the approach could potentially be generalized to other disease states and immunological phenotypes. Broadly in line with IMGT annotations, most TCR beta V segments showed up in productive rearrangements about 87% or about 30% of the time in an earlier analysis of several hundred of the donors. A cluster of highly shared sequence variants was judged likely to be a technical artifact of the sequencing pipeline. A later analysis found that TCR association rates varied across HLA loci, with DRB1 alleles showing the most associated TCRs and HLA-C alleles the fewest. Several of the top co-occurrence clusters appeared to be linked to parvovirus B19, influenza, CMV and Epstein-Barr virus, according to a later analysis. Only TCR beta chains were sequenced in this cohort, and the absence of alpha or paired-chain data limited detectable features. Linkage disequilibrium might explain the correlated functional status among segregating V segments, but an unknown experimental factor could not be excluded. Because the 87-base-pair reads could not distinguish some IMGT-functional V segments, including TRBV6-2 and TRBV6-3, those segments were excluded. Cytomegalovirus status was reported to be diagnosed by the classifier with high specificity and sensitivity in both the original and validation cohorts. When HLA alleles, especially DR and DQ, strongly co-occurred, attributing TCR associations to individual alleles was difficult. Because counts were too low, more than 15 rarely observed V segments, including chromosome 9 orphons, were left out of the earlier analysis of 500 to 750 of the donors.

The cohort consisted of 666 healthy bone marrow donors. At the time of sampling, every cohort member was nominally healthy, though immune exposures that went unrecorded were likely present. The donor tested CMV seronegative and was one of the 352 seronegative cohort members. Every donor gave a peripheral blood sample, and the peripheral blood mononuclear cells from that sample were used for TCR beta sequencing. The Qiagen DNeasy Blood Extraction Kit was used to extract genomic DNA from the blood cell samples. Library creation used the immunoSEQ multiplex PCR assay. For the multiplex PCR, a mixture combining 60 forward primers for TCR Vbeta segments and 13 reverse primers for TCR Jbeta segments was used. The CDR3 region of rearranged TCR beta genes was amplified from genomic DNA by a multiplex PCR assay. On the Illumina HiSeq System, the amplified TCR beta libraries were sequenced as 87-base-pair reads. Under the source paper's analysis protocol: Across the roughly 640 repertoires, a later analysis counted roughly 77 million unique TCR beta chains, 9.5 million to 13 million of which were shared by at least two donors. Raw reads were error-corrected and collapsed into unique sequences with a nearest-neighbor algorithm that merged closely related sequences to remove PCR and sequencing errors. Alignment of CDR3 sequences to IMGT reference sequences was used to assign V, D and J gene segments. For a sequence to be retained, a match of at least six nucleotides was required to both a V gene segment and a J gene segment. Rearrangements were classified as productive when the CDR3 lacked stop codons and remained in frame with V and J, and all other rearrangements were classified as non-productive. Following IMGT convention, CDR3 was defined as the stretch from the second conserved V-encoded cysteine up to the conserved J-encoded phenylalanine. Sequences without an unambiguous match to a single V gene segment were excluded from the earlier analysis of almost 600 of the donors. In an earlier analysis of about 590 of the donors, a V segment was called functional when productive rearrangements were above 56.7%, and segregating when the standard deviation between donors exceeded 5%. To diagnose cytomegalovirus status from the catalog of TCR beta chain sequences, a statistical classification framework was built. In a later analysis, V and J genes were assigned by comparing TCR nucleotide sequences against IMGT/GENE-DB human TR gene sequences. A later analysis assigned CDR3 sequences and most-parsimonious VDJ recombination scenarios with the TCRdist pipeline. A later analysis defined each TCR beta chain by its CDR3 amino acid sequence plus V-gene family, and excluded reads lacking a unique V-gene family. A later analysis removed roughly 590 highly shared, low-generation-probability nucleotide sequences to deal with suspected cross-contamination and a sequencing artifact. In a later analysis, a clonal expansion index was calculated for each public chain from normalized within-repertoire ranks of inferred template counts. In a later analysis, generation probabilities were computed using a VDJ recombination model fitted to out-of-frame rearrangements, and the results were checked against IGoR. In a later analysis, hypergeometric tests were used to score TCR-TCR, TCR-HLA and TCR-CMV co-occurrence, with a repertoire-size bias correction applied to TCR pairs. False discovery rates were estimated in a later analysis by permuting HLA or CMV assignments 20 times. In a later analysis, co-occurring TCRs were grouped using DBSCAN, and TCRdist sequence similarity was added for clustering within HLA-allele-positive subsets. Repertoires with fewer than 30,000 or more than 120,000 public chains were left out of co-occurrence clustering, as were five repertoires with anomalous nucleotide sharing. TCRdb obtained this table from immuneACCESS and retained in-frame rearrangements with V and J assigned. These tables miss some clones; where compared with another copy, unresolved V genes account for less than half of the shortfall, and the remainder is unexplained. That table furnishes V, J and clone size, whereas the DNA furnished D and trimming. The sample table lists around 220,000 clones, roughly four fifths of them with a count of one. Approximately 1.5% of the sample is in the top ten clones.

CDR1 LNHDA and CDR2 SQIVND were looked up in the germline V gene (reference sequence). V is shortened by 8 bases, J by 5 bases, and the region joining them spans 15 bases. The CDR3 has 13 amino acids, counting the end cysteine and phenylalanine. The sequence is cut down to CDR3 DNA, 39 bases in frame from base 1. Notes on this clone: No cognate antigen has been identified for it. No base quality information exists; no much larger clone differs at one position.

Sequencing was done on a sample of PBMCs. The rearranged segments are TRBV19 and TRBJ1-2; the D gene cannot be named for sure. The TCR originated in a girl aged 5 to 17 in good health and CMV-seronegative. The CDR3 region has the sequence CASAPSQIYGYTF. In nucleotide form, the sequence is TGTGCCAGTGCACCCTCACAGATTTATGGCTACACCTTC.